Shown below are 28 T cell receptor beta chains from a single sample sequenced in a study of blood T cells in healthy people across ages. Using a J-beta primer mix together with a sample-barcoded 5' primer, a second PCR was run for about 7 to 12 cycles. MiXCR, run by TCRdb on the 5' RACE reads, gives a single entry per CDR3 protein. The sample consists of about 1.6 million distinct CDR3 sequences, roughly a third of them appearing once. Sequencing used blood. These receptor sequences come from a woman aged 25 to 39 in good health.

This chain uses TRBV20-1 with TRBJ2-1; TRBD2 matches 9 bases. With the DNA end fitting TRBJ2-7 better, the J assignment may be wrong. This CDR3 is 14 amino acids long. CDR1 DFQATT and CDR2 SNEGSKA come from the germline V gene (reference sequence). The CDR3 loop reads CSARMGLAYNEQYF. The CDR3 region has the DNA TGCAGTGCTAGAATGGGACTAGCCTACAATGAGCAGTACTTC.

This clonotype was recorded a few times. This chain uses TRBV4-2 with TRBJ1-5, with D uncertain. The CDR3 spans 13 residues. V lost 1 base and J lost 11, with 12 bases in between. The germline CDR1 and CDR2 sequences are LGHNA and YNFKEQ. CDR3 DNA sequence: TGTGCCAGCAGCCAAGCCCCCGGGGAAACCCAGCATTTT. Translated: CASSQAPGETQHF.

This clonotype turned up a few times. This chain connects TRBV27 to TRBJ2-7; 7 bases align to TRBD1. Per germline, CDR1 MNHEY and CDR2 SMNVEV (reference sequence). With V trimmed by 5 bases and J by 3 bases, 10 bases remained unmatched. This CDR3 is built from 15 residues. CDR3 in DNA: TGTGCCAGCAGTCTCCTCGGGACAGTAAGCTACGAGCAGTACTTC. Its translation is CASSLLGTVSYEQYF.

This clonotype came up a few times. The chain is built from TRBV20-1 and TRBJ1-1; TRBD1 agrees at 10 bases. Germline V gene data show CDR1 as DFQATT and CDR2 as SNEGSKA (reference sequence). V trimming: 0 bases; J trimming: 5 bases; junction bases outside the gene matches: 6. This CDR3 has 15 residues. CDR3: CSARDPGQGGTEAFF. The CDR3 DNA sequence: TGCAGTGCTAGAGATCCTGGACAGGGGGGTACTGAAGCTTTCTTT.

This chain uses TRBV10-1 with TRBJ2-1; 9 nucleotides line up with TRBD1. Germline values: CDR1 WNHNN, CDR2 SYGVQD (reference sequence). The CDR3 is 14 amino acids. The trim removed 7 bases at V and 6 bases at J, leaving 7 bases unmatched. The CDR3 loop reads CASNRDRASNEQFF. CDR3 sequence (DNA): TGCGCCAGCAACCGGGACAGGGCGAGCAATGAGCAGTTCTTC.

The rearrangement links TRBV7-7 to TRBJ1-4; D is uncertain. V shed 5 bases and J shed 3 bases, with 7 bases lying between them. The CDR3 loop spans 13 amino acids. Looked up from germline, CDR1 is SSHAT and CDR2 is FNYEAQ (reference sequence). CDR3 loop: CASSLMPNEKLFF. The CDR3 DNA follows: TGTGCCAGCAGCCTCATGCCTAATGAAAAACTGTTTTTT.

The rearrangement uses TRBV20-1 and TRBJ2-7, with 7 bases matching TRBD1. The CDR3 spans 13 residues. J was trimmed by 3 bases and V by 5 bases; bases with no gene match: 7. Germline CDR1 reads DFQATT; CDR2 reads SNEGSKA (reference sequence). CDR3 bases: TGCAGTGCTTTGACAGGGTCTGTCTACGAGCAGTACTTC. Translating it yields CSALTGSVYEQYF.

V is TRBV28 and J is TRBJ1-5; perhaps TRBD1 as D (5 bases). The CDR3 is 12 residues long. Germline V gene lookup returns CDR1 MDHEN and CDR2 SYDVKM. V was clipped by 4 bases and J by 8 bases, with 9 bases between them. The CDR3 is CASSSLGEPQHF. The CDR3 region has the DNA TGTGCCAGCAGTTCCCTGGGGGAGCCCCAGCATTTT.

This clonotype occurred a few times. The CDR3 DNA follows: TGCGCCAGCAGCTCCATGACAGGAATCACAGATACGCAGTATTTT. Its protein product is CASSSMTGITDTQYF. V gene TRBV5-1 combines with J gene TRBJ2-3, with a tentative D call TRBD1 (6 bases). CDR1 and CDR2 (germline): SGHRS, YFSETQ. The CDR3 covers 15 residues. Trimming removed 3 bases at V and 2 bases at J, with 13 bases between.

J is TRBJ2-7 and V is TRBV7-6; D is possibly TRBD2 (7 bases). Trimming removed 3 bases at V and 3 bases at J, with 21 bases between. Germline loops: CDR1 SGHVS, CDR2 FNYEAQ. This CDR3 is 17 amino acids long. CDR3 nucleotide sequence: TGTGCCAGCAGCTTCAGTTTAAGGGGGGGACAACGCTACGAGCAGTACTTC. Its protein product is CASSFSLRGGQRYEQYF. Complete variable domain (other parts from reference TRBV7-6 and TRBJ2-7): GAGVSQSPRYKVTKRGQDVALRCDPISGHVSLYWYRQALGQGPEFLTYFNYEAQQDKSGLPNDRFSAERPEGSISTLTIQRTEQRDSAMYRCASSFSLRGGQRYEQYFGPGTRLTVT.

The rearrangement links TRBV18 to TRBJ1-5, with D possibly being TRBD1 (5 bases). V gave up 5 bases and J gave up 1 base, with 18 bases separating them. The CDR3 length is 17 residues. The V gene's germline CDR1 is KGHSH and CDR2 LQKENI. CDR3 bases: TGTGCCAGCTCAACCGGGACGTTGGGGGGAAGCAATCAGCCCCAGCATTTT. Its translation is CASSTGTLGGSNQPQHF.

The sample holds a few counts of this clonotype. V gene TRBV11-2 combines with J gene TRBJ2-3; TRBD1 or TRBD2 may be the D gene (5 bases each). Trimming removed 6 bases from V and 0 bases from J, with 13 bases in between. Germline V CDR1 and CDR2: SGHAT, FQNNGV. This CDR3 region has 15 residues. The CDR3 loop reads CASSERGRSTDTQYF. In DNA, the CDR3 is TGTGCCAGCAGTGAACGGGGCCGGAGCACAGATACGCAGTATTTT.

This clonotype has only a few counts. V is TRBV7-7 and J is TRBJ2-3; 10 bases line up with TRBD1. The V gene's germline CDR1 is SSHAT and CDR2 FNYEAQ (reference sequence). V shed 4 bases, J shed 4 bases, and the junction held 5 bases outside the gene matches. The CDR3 covers 15 residues. This CDR3 reads CASSSGQGFADTQYF. CDR3 bases: TGTGCCAGCAGCTCGGGACAGGGGTTCGCAGATACGCAGTATTTT.

A few counts support this clonotype. This rearrangement joins TRBV3-1 to TRBJ1-6; 8 bases line up with TRBD1. The germline CDR1 and CDR2 sequences are LGHDT and YNNKEL (reference sequence). CDR3 length equals 14 residues. V gave up 3 bases and J gave up 9 bases; unmatched junction bases: 4. CDR3 protein: CASSHGQGGSPLHF. CDR3 nucleotide sequence: TGTGCCAGCAGCCACGGACAGGGTGGTTCACCCCTCCACTTT. Full variable domain (missing parts from reference TRBV3-1 and TRBJ1-6): DTAVSQTPKYLVTQMGNDKSIKCEQNLGHDTMYWYKQDSKKFLKIMFSYNNKELIINETVPNRFSPKSPDKAHLNLHINSLELGDSAVYFCASSHGQGGSPLHFGNGTRLTVT.

The chain recombines TRBV10-3 with TRBJ1-5, with 10 positions matching TRBD1. CDR3 length equals 15 residues. CDR1 is ENHRY and CDR2 is SYGVKD in the germline V gene. Trimming took 6 bases from V and 9 from J; bases not matched to a gene: 11. In DNA, the CDR3 is TGTGCCATCAGCGCCGGGACAGGGGTCGGGGGGCCCCAGCATTTT. Amino acid sequence: CAISAGTGVGGPQHF.

The chain uses TRBV6-5 and TRBJ1-2, with 7 bases identical to TRBD1. Germline values: CDR1 MNHEY, CDR2 SVGAGI. CDR3 length equals 15 residues. The V segment lost 4 bases and the J segment 5 bases; nucleotides outside the gene matches: 10. DNA of the CDR3: TGTGCCAGCAGTTTAGGGGGCGGAACGCCATATGGCTACACCTTC. Protein sequence: CASSLGGGTPYGYTF.

The count of this clonotype is one. J is TRBJ1-2 and V is TRBV20-1; weak D call: TRBD1 (6 bases). Germline V gives CDR1 DFQATT, CDR2 SNEGSKA (reference sequence). There are 13 residues in the CDR3. Trimming left V 5 bases short and J 2 bases short, with 12 bases between. The chain's CDR3 is CSAPGQSNYGYTF. The CDR3 DNA is TGCAGTGCTCCTGGACAGTCGAACTATGGCTACACCTTC.

The V and J genes are TRBV6-1 and TRBJ1-1; D is uncertain. V dropped 3 bases and J dropped 11 bases, with 16 bases sitting between them. Germline values: CDR1 MNHNS, CDR2 SASEGT. This CDR3 comprises 13 residues. CDR3 loop: CASSDPPARTAFF. CDR3 bases: TGTGCCAGCAGTGATCCTCCGGCCAGGACCGCTTTCTTT.

The CDR3 region is CASSPPGTGTGDTQYF. In DNA, the CDR3 is TGTGCCAGCAGTCCTCCCGGGACAGGGACCGGGGATACGCAGTATTTT. The chain joins TRBV28 to TRBJ2-3; 9 bases match TRBD1. The V gene end was trimmed by 5 bases and the J gene end by 6 bases; junction bases not matched to a gene: 12. This CDR3 comprises 16 residues. CDR1 MDHEN and CDR2 SYDVKM come from the germline V gene.

There are many counts of this clonotype. The junction differs from germline at one of its ends, possibly a read error. The chain has TRBV5-1 and TRBJ1-1; D unresolved. This CDR3 contains 12 residues. The germline CDR1 and CDR2 sequences are SGHRS and YFSETQ. In DNA, the CDR3 is TGTGCCAGCAGCCTCAGCGGCACTGAAGCTTTCTTT. Protein sequence: CASSLSGTEAFF.

The rearrangement links TRBV25-1 to TRBJ2-1; TRBD2 aligns across 10 bases. The CDR3 has 16 residues. V shed 10 bases and J 0 bases; nucleotides not matched to a gene: 9. CDR1 is MGHDK and CDR2 is SYGVNS in the germline V gene. The CDR3 region is CAITGTSESSYNEQFF. The CDR3 DNA reads as TGTGCCATTACCGGGACTAGCGAAAGCTCCTACAATGAGCAGTTCTTC.

This chain connects TRBV20-1 to TRBJ2-6, with 8 bases aligning to TRBD2. CDR1 is DFQATT and CDR2 is SNEGSKA in the germline V gene (reference sequence). This CDR3 region has 16 residues. The junction had 8 bases not matched to a gene; V was cut back by 7 bases and J by 0 bases. CDR3 sequence: CSVAGLLSSGANVLTF. CDR3 nucleotide sequence: TGCAGTGTAGCGGGACTTTTAAGCTCTGGGGCCAACGTCCTGACTTTC.

This clonotype came up a few times. The chain links TRBV4-2 to TRBJ2-5; TRBD2 agrees at 14 bases. There are 17 residues in the CDR3. V shed 2 bases and J 5 bases; nucleotides not matched to a gene: 7. Germline assignment: CDR1 LGHNA and CDR2 YNFKEQ. CDR3 sequence reads: CASSQTGLAGAKETQYF. For the CDR3, the DNA is TGTGCCAGCAGCCAAACGGGACTAGCGGGGGCGAAGGAGACCCAGTACTTC.

This chain joins TRBV29-1 and TRBJ2-1, with a weak D call TRBD1 (5 bases). Germline V gene sequence: CDR1 SQVTM, CDR2 ANQGSEA. The CDR3 has 13 amino acids. Trimming took off 4 bases at V and 6 bases at J, with 13 bases between the two ends. The CDR3 here is CSVGQRMVNEQFF. In DNA, the CDR3 is TGCAGCGTTGGACAGAGGATGGTCAATGAGCAGTTCTTC.

This chain connects TRBV6-5 to TRBJ2-7, with D possibly matching TRBD2 (5 bases). The CDR3 contains 13 residues. V was pared by 6 bases and J by 5 bases, with 14 bases between. CDR1 MNHEY and CDR2 SVGAGI come from the germline V gene. The CDR3: CASSRSPGNEQYF. CDR3 sequence (DNA): TGTGCCAGCAGCCGAAGCCCGGGAAACGAGCAGTACTTC.

The chain is built from TRBV9 and TRBJ2-1; 13 nucleotides agree with TRBD2. Germline values: CDR1 SGDLS, CDR2 YYNGEE. V dropped 3 bases and J dropped 7; count of bases not matched to a gene: 10. The CDR3 is made up of 17 amino acids. The DNA of the CDR3 is TGTGCCAGCAGCGCAGAGGTCGGGACTAGCGGGAAAAATGAGCAGTTCTTC. This encodes CASSAEVGTSGKNEQFF.

This clonotype was found a few times. V is TRBV5-1 and J is TRBJ2-5; possibly TRBD1 for D (6 bases). With 0 bases removed from V and 11 bases from J, the gap between germline ends came to 17 bases. Germline V gives CDR1 SGHRS, CDR2 YFSETQ. This CDR3 contains 14 residues. The CDR3 region is CASSLGQDSLEQYF. The CDR3 DNA follows: TGCGCCAGCAGCTTGGGACAGGACTCGTTGGAGCAGTACTTC.

V gene TRBV2 combines with J gene TRBJ2-1, with 12 bases that match TRBD1. This CDR3 has 15 residues. Per the germline V gene, CDR1 is SNHLY and CDR2 is FYNNEI. After removal of 6 bases from V and 4 bases from J, the junction contained 4 bases not matched to a gene. The CDR3 DNA sequence: TGTGCCAGCAGGAAGGGACAGGGGGCGTACAATGAGCAGTTCTTC. Translating gives CASRKGQGAYNEQFF.